This T cell receptor (beta chain) was found in a study of spatial heterogeneity in lung cancer. Turning to the study itself: Alpha-chain sequences were consistently detected in smaller numbers than beta-chain sequences.

This clonotype was counted ten times or more. Since the library was made to target alpha chains, this beta chain is a stray read and its abundance is not meaningful. Indicated time point: sample taken at primary tumor resection. Whole RNA, isolated from tumor, nontumor lung or frozen PBMC, was sequenced without prior sorting. V was shortened by 0 bases and J by 1 base, with 12 bases between the two germline ends. Germline lookup yields CDR1 SGHAT and CDR2 FQNNGV. The length of the CDR3 is 16 residues. TCRdb fed the 5' RACE reads into MiXCR, producing one record per CDR3 protein. The table records about 12,000 distinct CDR3 sequences, 6.2% of them present only once.

The TCR originated in a male donor with early-stage non-small cell lung cancer. The genes are TRBV11-2 and TRBJ2-5; tentatively, D is TRBD1 (6 bases). The sequences come from normal lung tissue next to the tumor, collected at surgery. The CDR3 DNA reads as TGTGCCAGCAGCTTAGAGGACAGCCGAACCCAAGAGACCCAGTACTTC. Amino acid sequence: CASSLEDSRTQETQYF. Using reference TRBV11-2 and TRBJ2-5 for the parts outside the CDR3, the full variable domain is EAGVAQSPRYKIIEKRQSVAFWCNPISGHATLYWYQQILGQGPKLLIQFQNNGVVDDSQLPKDRFSAERLKGVDSTLKIQPAKLEDSAVYLCASSLEDSRTQETQYFGPGTRLLVL.